A selection of T cell receptor beta chains follows, all from one sample in a study of T-cell memory formation after mild COVID-19. Each CDR3 protein is one row after TCRdb ran MiXCR on the 5' RACE reads. Seen here are roughly 160,000 distinct CDR3 sequences, under 14% observed once, and the top ten hold approximately 3.4%. Sequencing used PBMCs or a T cell subset sorted from them (not recorded which). The receptors were gathered from a man aged 18 to 30 who had mild COVID-19 (a few samples of this study predate the infection). Cell type and time point are not known. Each CDR3 is given with its conserved first and last residue. D genes are given only for firm matches. Size values are once, few and many counts, or a class for expanded clones, and some rows have none.

>TRBJ1-1|TRBD1|TRBV12-3/TRBV12-4|-
TGTGCCAGCAGACCACAGGGGGTCCCCACTGAAGCTTTCTTT
CASRPQGVPTEAFF
>TRBJ2-5|-|TRBV11-3|-
TGTGCCAGCAGCTTAGGGCTTCGAGAGACCCAGTACTTC
CASSLGLRETQYF
>TRBJ2-3|TRBD1|TRBV10-3|few
TGTGCCATCACGAACCCACAGGGGTCGGATACGCAGTATTTT
CAITNPQGSDTQYF
>TRBJ2-4|-|TRBV4-3|few
TGCGCCAGCAGCTGGGATTTGGGCGGGGGCGTAGGCATTCAGTACTTC
CASSWDLGGGVGIQYF
>TRBJ2-3|TRBD1|TRBV4-2|few
TGTGCCAGCAGCCAGCAGGGACAGGGTGCAGATACGCAGTATTTT
CASSQQGQGADTQYF
>TRBJ2-2|-|TRBV5-1|many
TGCGCCAGCAGCCCCCCGACCTACACGGGGGAGCTGTTTTTT
CASSPPTYTGELFF
>TRBJ2-3|-|TRBV2|many
TGTGCCAGCAGCCCCCGTCAGCGGGATACGCAGTATTTT
CASSPRQRDTQYF
>TRBJ2-7|TRBD1|TRBV5-1|-
TGCGCCAGCCGGGACCCAGGGGGCGAGCAGTACTTC
CASRDPGGEQYF
>TRBJ1-4|-|TRBV20-1|few
TGCAGTGCTAGAACCAGGCCAACTAATGAAAAACTGTTTTTT
CSARTRPTNEKLFF
>TRBJ1-1|-|TRBV5-1|-
TGCGCCAGCAGTATCTGGGGGAGAACTGAAGCTTTCTTT
CASSIWGRTEAFF
>TRBJ1-6|TRBD1|TRBV20-1|-
TGCAGTGCAGGGGGCTCGGGGAATTCACCCCTCCACTTT
CSAGGSGNSPLHF
>TRBJ1-2|-|TRBV12-3/TRBV12-4|-
TGTGCCAGCAGACAACAAGCAGGCTATGGCTACACCTTC
CASRQQAGYGYTF
>TRBJ2-2|-|TRBV12-3/TRBV12-4|-
TGTGCCAGCAGCCAGGGTCTGGGATCGAACACCGGGGAGCTGTTTTTT
CASSQGLGSNTGELFF
>TRBJ2-3|-|TRBV3-1|-
TGTGCCAGCAGCCGGTCGGGGAGCACAGATACGCAGTATTTT
CASSRSGSTDTQYF
>TRBJ1-4|TRBD1|TRBV7-2|few
TGTGCCAGCAGCCCGGTCCGAGGGACAGTGAATGAAAAACTGTTTTTT
CASSPVRGTVNEKLFF
>TRBJ2-2|-|TRBV5-1|few
TGCGCCAGCAGCCTGGAGGGCCGGAACACCGGGGAGCTGTTTTTT
CASSLEGRNTGELFF
>TRBJ2-3|-|TRBV3-1|medium-sized
TGTGCCAGCAGCCAAGGGTTGGCTGATACGCAGTATTTT
CASSQGLADTQYF
>TRBJ2-3|TRBD2|TRBV5-4|-
TGTGCCAGCAGCCCCCTGGGGACTATCAGCACAGATACGCAGTATTTT
CASSPLGTISTDTQYF
>TRBJ2-7|-|TRBV5-1|-
TGCGCCAGCAGCTTGCAGCTGGCCTCCTACGAGCAGTACTTC
CASSLQLASYEQYF
>TRBJ1-6|-|TRBV25-1|few
TGTGCCAGCAGAGATGGTAATTCACCCCTCCACTTT
CASRDGNSPLHF
>TRBJ1-4|-|TRBV10-3|-
TGTGCCATCAGTGAAAACAGTCTTGAAAAACTGTTTTTT
CAISENSLEKLFF
>TRBJ2-2|-|TRBV20-1|-
TGCAGTGCTAGAGATATGGGGAGCGGGGAGCTGTTTTTT
CSARDMGSGELFF
>TRBJ2-2|-|TRBV5-1|-
TGCGCCAGCAGCTCCCCGACAGGCTCCTGGGACACGCCGCTGTTTTTT
CASSSPTGSWDTPLFF
>TRBJ1-2|-|TRBV5-4|-
TGTGCCAGCAGCTTGTCACCACGGGATGGCTACACCTTC
CASSLSPRDGYTF
>TRBJ2-3|TRBD2|TRBV5-1|-
TGCGCCAGCAGCAAACGACTAGCGGGGGCTACAGATACGCAGTATTTT
CASSKRLAGATDTQYF
>TRBJ1-1|TRBD1|TRBV7-3|-
TGTGCCAGCACTCTGGTAGGGGGCGGGGGCGCTGAAGCTTTCTTT
CASTLVGGGGAEAFF
>TRBJ2-7|TRBD2|TRBV10-3|few
TGTGCCATCAAGGGGACTAACAATTACGAGCAGTACTTC
CAIKGTNNYEQYF
>TRBJ2-3|-|TRBV5-4|-
TGTGCCAGCAGCACCCCGGGACGGGGCATAGATACGCAGTATTTT
CASSTPGRGIDTQYF
>TRBJ1-1|TRBD1|TRBV7-3|few
TGTGCCAGCAGCTTACGGGCAGGGGGAAATACTGAAGCTTTCTTT
CASSLRAGGNTEAFF
>TRBJ2-2|-|TRBV29-1|few
TGCAGCGTTACCTTCCCCAACACCGGGGAGCTGTTTTTT
CSVTFPNTGELFF
>TRBJ2-1|TRBD1|TRBV5-1|-
TGCGCCAGCAGCTGGGGACAGGGTTCGGGCCCAGGTGAGCAGTTCTTC
CASSWGQGSGPGEQFF
>TRBJ1-1|-|TRBV5-1|-
TGCGCCAGCAGCTCCGGTAGGGGACCCACTGAAGCTTTCTTT
CASSSGRGPTEAFF
>TRBJ2-4|-|TRBV29-1|few
TGCAGCGTTGTCGACCGGGCCAAAAACATTCAGTACTTC
CSVVDRAKNIQYF
>TRBJ1-1|-|TRBV12-3/TRBV12-4|few
TGTGCCAGCAGCGCCGGGTACACTGAAGCTTTCTTT
CASSAGYTEAFF
>TRBJ1-2|-|TRBV6-1|-
TGTGCCAGCAGCACTCAGGGAGTTGGGAATGGCTACACCTTC
CASSTQGVGNGYTF
>TRBJ2-6|-|TRBV24-1|-
TGTGCCACCAGTGGGGCAGGGCTTGACTCTGGGGCCAACGTCCTGACTTTC
CATSGAGLDSGANVLTF
>TRBJ1-1|TRBD1|TRBV7-9|few
TGTGCCAGCAGCTTCCGGCGAGCAGGGGGCACTGAAGCTTTCTTT
CASSFRRAGGTEAFF
>TRBJ2-3|TRBD2|TRBV7-2|-
TGTGCCAGCAGCTTAGGGGACGCCCGGACGGGGGGATGGGCAGATACGCAGTATTTT
CASSLGDARTGGWADTQYF
>TRBJ1-6|TRBD1|TRBV18|few
TGTGCCAGCTCACCAGTCACGGACAGGGGGAGTTCACCCCTCCACTTT
CASSPVTDRGSSPLHF
>TRBJ1-1|TRBD1|TRBV4-2|few
TGTGCCAGCAGCCCGCGGACAGGGGGGGAAGCTTTCTTT
CASSPRTGGEAFF
>TRBJ2-4|-|TRBV4-3|few
TGCGCCAGCAGCCAAGGGGCTATTTACGGGCTAGCCAAAAACATTCAGTACTTC
CASSQGAIYGLAKNIQYF
>TRBJ2-7|TRBD1|TRBV7-9|few
TGTGCCAGCAGTTGGACAGGGTATTCCTACGAGCAGTACTTC
CASSWTGYSYEQYF
>TRBJ1-1|-|TRBV2|-
TGTGCCAGCAGTGAGGGTTCGGCAGCTTTCTTT
CASSEGSAAFF
>TRBJ1-5|-|TRBV4-3|few
TGCGCCAGCAGCCAAGGTTTCGGGGGCTGGTCCGGGCCCCAGCATTTT
CASSQGFGGWSGPQHF
>TRBJ1-5|-|TRBV5-1|-
TGCGCCAGCAGCTTCCAGGGAGACGATCAGCCCCAGCATTTT
CASSFQGDDQPQHF
>TRBJ2-5|-|TRBV12-3/TRBV12-4|-
TGTGCCAGCAGTTTAGGGGTTCTGGAGACCCAGTACTTC
CASSLGVLETQYF
>TRBJ2-1|-|TRBV7-6|few
TGTGCCAGCTCGACTTCGGGGGCCGCCTACAATGAGCAGTTCTTC
CASSTSGAAYNEQFF
>TRBJ2-7|TRBD1|TRBV5-1|-
TGCGCCAGCAGAGGACAGGTGGGATACGAGCAGTACTTC
CASRGQVGYEQYF
>TRBJ1-5|-|TRBV6-6|-
TGTGCCAGCAGGCCCGGGGGAGGACATCAGCCCCAGCATTTT
CASRPGGGHQPQHF
>TRBJ1-1|-|TRBV4-1|-
TGCGCCAGCAGCCTCAGGAATTACCGGGGGACTGAAGCTTTCTTT
CASSLRNYRGTEAFF
>TRBJ2-1|-|TRBV3-1|-
TGTGCCAGCAGCCAAGAAGGGGTTTTACACAATGAGCAGTTCTTC
CASSQEGVLHNEQFF
>TRBJ2-5|TRBD2|TRBV11-2|few
TGTGCCAGCAGCCCCCGGACTAGCGGGGGTGTGCAGACCCAGTACTTC
CASSPRTSGGVQTQYF
>TRBJ1-5|TRBD1|TRBV20-1|once
TGCAGTGCTAGAAGACAGGGCCTAAGTTGGGATCAGCCCCAGCATTTT
CSARRQGLSWDQPQHF
>TRBJ2-3|TRBD2|TRBV18|-
TGTGCCAGCTCACACACGGGGAGGATAGCGGGGACAGATACGCAGTATTTT
CASSHTGRIAGTDTQYF
>TRBJ2-3|-|TRBV20-1|many
TGCAGTGCTAGAGTGGGGGGCACGCAGTATTTT
CSARVGGTQYF
>TRBJ2-3|-|TRBV6-5|few
TGTGCCAGCAGTTATGGGACGCTGAGCACAGATACGCAGTATTTT
CASSYGTLSTDTQYF
>TRBJ2-7|-|TRBV15|many
TGTGCCACCAGCAATCCACGCACCTACGAGCAGTACTTC
CATSNPRTYEQYF
>TRBJ2-4|TRBD2|TRBV5-1|-
TGCGCCAGCAGCTTGGGGTACAAATCCTACGTAGCGGGGGGCGATTTGCACATTCAGTACTTC
CASSLGYKSYVAGGDLHIQYF
>TRBJ2-3|TRBD2|TRBV7-8|-
TGTGCCAGCAGCTTGACTAGCGGGAGAAGATTGGGCACAGATACGCAGTATTTT
CASSLTSGRRLGTDTQYF